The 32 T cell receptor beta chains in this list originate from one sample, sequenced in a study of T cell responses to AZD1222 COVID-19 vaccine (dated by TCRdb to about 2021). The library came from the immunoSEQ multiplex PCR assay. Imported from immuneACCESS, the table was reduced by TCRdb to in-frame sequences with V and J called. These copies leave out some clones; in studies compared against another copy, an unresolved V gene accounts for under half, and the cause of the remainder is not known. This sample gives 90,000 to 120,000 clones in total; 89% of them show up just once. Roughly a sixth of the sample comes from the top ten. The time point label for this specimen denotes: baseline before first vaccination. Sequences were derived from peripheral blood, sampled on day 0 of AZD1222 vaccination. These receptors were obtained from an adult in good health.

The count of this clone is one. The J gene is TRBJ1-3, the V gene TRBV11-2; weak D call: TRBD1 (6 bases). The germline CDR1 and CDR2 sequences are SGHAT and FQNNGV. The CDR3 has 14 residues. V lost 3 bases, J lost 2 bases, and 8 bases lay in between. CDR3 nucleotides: TGTGCCAGCAGCTTCGGGACAACTGGAAACACCATATATTTT. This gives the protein CASSFGTTGNTIYF.

The CDR3 DNA follows: TGTGCCAGCGCAACGGTGAACACTGAAGCTTTCTTT. It specifies CASATVNTEAFF. The chain employs TRBV6-5 and TRBJ1-1; D call uncertain. Germline assignment: CDR1 MNHEY and CDR2 SVGAGI. CDR3 size: 12 residues. Trimming left V 8 bases short and J 0 bases short, with 7 bases between.

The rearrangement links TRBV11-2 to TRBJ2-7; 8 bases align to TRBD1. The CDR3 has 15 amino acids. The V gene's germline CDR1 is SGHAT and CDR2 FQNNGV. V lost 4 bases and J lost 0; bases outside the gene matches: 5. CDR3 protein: CASSSDRELSYEQYF. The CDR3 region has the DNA TGTGCCAGCAGCTCGGACAGGGAACTCTCCTACGAGCAGTACTTC.

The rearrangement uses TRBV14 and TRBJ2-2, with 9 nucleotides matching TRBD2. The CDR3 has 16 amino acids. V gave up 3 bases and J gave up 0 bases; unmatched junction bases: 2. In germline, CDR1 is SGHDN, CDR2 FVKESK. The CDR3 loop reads CASSHRTSANTGELFF. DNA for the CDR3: TGTGCCAGCAGCCACCGGACTAGCGCGAACACCGGGGAGCTGTTTTTT.

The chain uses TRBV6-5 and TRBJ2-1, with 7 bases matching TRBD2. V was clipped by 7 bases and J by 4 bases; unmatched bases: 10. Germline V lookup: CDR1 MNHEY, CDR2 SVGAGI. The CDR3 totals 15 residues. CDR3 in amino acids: CASTPDGGGYNEQFF. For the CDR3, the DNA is TGTGCCAGCACGCCGGATGGGGGGGGGTACAATGAGCAGTTCTTC.

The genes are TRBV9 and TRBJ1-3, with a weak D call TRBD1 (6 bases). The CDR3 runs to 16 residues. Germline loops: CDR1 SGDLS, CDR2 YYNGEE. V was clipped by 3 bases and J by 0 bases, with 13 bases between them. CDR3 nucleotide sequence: TGTGCCAGCAGCGGAAGTTCAGGGGTCTCTGGAAACACCATATATTTT. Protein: CASSGSSGVSGNTIYF.

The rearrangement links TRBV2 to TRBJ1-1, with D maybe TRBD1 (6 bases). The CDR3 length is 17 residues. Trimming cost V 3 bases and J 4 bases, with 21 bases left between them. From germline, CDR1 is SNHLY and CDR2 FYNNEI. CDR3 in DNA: TGTGCCAGCAGTGAGCCCATATACAGGGTATCGAGCACTGAAGCTTTCTTT. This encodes CASSEPIYRVSSTEAFF.

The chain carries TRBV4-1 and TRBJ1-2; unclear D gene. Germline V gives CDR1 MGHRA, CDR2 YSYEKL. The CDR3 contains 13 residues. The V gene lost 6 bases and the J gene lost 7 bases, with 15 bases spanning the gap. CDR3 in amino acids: CASSRRRFSGYTF. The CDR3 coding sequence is TGCGCCAGCAGTCGTCGGCGGTTTAGTGGCTACACCTTC.

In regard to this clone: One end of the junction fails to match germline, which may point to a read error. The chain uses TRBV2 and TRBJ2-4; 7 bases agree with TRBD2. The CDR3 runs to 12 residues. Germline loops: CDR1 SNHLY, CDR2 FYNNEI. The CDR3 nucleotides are TGTGCCAGCAGTATACCCGGGACTACTAATATCTTC. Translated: CASSIPGTTNIF. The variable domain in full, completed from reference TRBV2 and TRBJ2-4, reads EPEVTQTPSHQVTQMGQEVILRCVPISNHLYFYWYRQILGQKVEFLVSFYNNEISEKSEIFDDQFSVERPDGSNFTLKIRSTKLEDSAMYFCASSIPGTTNIFGAGTRLSVL.

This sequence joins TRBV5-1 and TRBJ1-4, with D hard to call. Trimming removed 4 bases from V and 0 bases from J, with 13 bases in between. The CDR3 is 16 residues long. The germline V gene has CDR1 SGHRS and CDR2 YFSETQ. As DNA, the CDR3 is TGCGCCAGCAGCCCCTACCACCATACAACTAATGAAAAACTGTTTTTT. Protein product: CASSPYHHTTNEKLFF.

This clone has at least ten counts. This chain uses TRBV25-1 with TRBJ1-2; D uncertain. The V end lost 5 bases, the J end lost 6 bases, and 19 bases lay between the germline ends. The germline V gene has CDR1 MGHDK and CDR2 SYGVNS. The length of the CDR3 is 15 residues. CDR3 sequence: CASSYYLRGRHGYTF. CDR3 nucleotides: TGTGCCAGCAGTTACTACCTTAGAGGGAGGCATGGCTACACCTTC.

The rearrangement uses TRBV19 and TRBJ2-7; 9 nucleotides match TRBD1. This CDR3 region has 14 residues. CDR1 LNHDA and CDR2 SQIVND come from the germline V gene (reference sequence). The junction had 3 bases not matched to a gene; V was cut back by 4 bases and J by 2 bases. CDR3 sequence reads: CASSTGTGTYEQYF. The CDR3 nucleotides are TGTGCCAGTAGTACCGGGACAGGGACCTACGAGCAGTACTTC.

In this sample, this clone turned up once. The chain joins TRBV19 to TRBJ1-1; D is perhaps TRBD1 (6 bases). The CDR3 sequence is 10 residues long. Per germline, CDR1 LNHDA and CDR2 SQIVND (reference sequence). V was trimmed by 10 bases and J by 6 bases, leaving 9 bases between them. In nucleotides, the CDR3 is TGTGCCACAAAGGGGGCTGAAGCTTTCTTT. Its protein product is CATKGAEAFF.

As DNA, the CDR3 is TGTGCCAGCAGGGGATACAATGAGCAGTTCTTC. Translated: CASRGYNEQFF. This sequence joins TRBV27 and TRBJ2-1; D gene unclear. The ends were cut back, 6 bases at V and 4 bases at J, with 4 bases in the middle. The CDR3 is 11 amino acids. The germline gives CDR1 MNHEY, CDR2 SMNVEV (reference sequence).

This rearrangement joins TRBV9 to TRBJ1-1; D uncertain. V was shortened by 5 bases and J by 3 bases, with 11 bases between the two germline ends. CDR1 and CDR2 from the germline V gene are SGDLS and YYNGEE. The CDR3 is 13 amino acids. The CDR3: CASSPATHTEAFF. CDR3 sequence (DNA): TGTGCCAGCAGTCCCGCCACCCACACTGAAGCTTTCTTT.

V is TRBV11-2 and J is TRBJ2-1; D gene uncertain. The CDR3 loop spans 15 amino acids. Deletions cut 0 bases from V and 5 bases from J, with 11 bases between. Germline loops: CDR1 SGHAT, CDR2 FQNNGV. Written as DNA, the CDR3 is TGTGCCAGCAGCTTAGAATACCCGCCTCACAATGAGCAGTTCTTC. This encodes CASSLEYPPHNEQFF.

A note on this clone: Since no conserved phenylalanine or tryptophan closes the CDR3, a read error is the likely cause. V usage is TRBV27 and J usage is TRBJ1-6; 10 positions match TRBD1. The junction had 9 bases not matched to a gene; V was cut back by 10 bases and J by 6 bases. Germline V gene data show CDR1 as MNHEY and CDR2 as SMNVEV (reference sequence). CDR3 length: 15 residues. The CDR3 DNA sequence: TGTGCCACGTACCTGGGGGACAGGGGTAATTCACCCCTCCACCTT. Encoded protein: CATYLGDRGNSPLHL.

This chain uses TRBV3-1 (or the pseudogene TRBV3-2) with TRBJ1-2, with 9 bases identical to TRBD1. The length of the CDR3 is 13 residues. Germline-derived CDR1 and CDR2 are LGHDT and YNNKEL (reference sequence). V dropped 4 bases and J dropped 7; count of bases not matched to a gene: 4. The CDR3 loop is CASSRTGEVGYTF. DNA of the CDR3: TGTGCCAGCAGCCGGACAGGGGAAGTTGGCTACACCTTC.

CDR3 in amino acids: CASSDGVTGYGYTF. In nucleotides, the CDR3 is TGTGCCAGCAGTGACGGGGTAACAGGCTATGGCTACACCTTC. The genes are TRBV6-4 and TRBJ1-2, with D possibly TRBD1 on 5 matching bases. The ends were cut back, 2 bases at V and 4 bases at J, with 11 bases in the middle. CDR3 size: 14 residues. Germline V gene sequence: CDR1 MRHNA, CDR2 SNTAGT.

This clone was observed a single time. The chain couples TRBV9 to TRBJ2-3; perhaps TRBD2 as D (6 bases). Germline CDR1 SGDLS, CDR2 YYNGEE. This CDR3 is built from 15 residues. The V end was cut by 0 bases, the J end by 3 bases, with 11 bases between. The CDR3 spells CASSVGAGRTDTQYF. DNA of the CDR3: TGTGCCAGCAGCGTAGGGGCGGGAAGGACAGATACGCAGTATTTT.

The CDR3: CASSSGPGPYF. CDR3 bases: TGTGCCAGCAGCTCGGGACCCGGCCCGTATTTT. The chain employs TRBV7-9 and TRBJ2-3; tentatively, D is TRBD1 or TRBD2 (5 bases each). The length of the CDR3 is 11 residues. The V end lost 4 bases, the J end lost 14 bases, and 13 bases lay between the germline ends. Germline CDR1 reads SEHNR; CDR2 reads FQNEAQ (reference sequence).

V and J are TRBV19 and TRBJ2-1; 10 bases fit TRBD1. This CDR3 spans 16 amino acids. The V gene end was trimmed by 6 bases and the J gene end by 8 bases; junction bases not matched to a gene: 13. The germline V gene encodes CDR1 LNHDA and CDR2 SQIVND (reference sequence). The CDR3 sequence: CASSRMPGTGDHEQFF. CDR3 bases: TGTGCCAGTAGCAGAATGCCCGGGACAGGGGACCATGAGCAGTTCTTC.

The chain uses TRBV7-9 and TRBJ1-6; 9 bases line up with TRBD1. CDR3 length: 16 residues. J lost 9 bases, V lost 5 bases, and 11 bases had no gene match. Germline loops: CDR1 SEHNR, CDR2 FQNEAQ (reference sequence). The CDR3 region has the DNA TGTGCCAGCAGCCTGGACCCGGGACAGGGTCGTTCACCCCTCCACTTT. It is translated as CASSLDPGQGRSPLHF. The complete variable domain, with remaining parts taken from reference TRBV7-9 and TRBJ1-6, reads DTGVSQNPRHKITKRGQNVTFRCDPISEHNRLYWYRQTLGQGPEFLTYFQNEAQLEKSRLLSDRFSAERPKGSFSTLEIQRTEQGDSAMYLCASSLDPGQGRSPLHFGNGTRLTVT.

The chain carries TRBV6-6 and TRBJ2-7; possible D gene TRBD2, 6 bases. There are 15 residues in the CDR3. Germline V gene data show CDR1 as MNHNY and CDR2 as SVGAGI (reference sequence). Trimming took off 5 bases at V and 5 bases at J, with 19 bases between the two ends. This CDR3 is CASSGGTSTLDEQYF. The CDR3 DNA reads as TGTGCCAGCAGTGGCGGGACTTCCACTTTGGACGAGCAGTACTTC.

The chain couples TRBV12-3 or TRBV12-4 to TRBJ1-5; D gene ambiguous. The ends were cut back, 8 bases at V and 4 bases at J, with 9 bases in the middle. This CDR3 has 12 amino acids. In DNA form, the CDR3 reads TGTGCCAGCCGCCAGGCTAATCAGCCCCAGCATTTT. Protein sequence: CASRQANQPQHF.

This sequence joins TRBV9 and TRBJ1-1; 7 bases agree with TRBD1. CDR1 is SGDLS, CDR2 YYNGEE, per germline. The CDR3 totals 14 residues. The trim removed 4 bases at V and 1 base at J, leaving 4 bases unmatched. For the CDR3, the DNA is TGTGCCAGCAGCCCTCGGACAGGGAACACTGAAGCTTTCTTT. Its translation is CASSPRTGNTEAFF.

The CDR3 here is CASSLGGGTGSMNTEAFF. The CDR3 nucleotides are TGCGCCAGCAGCTTGGGGGGCGGGACAGGCAGCATGAACACTGAAGCTTTCTTT. V usage is TRBV5-1 and J usage is TRBJ1-1; 8 bases align to TRBD1. The germline V gene has CDR1 SGHRS and CDR2 YFSETQ. The CDR3 loop spans 18 amino acids. Trimming at V came to 0 bases and at J to 0 bases, leaving 10 bases not matched to a gene.

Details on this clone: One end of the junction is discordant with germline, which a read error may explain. The CDR3 reads CASSPVEVNTEAFF. The CDR3 DNA reads TGTGCTAGCAGCCCCGTGGAAGTGAACACTGAAGCTTTCTTT. The rearrangement links TRBV7-7 to TRBJ1-1, with D hard to call. Germline V gene sequence: CDR1 SSHAT, CDR2 FNYEAQ (reference sequence). CDR3 length equals 14 residues.

The CDR3: CASSQRPGNEQFF. CDR3 bases: TGTGCCAGCAGCCAAAGGCCGGGGAATGAGCAGTTCTTC. V usage is TRBV2 and J usage is TRBJ2-1, with a weak D call TRBD2 (5 bases). CDR1 is SNHLY and CDR2 is FYNNEI in the germline V gene. V was clipped by 6 bases and J by 7 bases, with 13 bases between them. CDR3 size: 13 residues.

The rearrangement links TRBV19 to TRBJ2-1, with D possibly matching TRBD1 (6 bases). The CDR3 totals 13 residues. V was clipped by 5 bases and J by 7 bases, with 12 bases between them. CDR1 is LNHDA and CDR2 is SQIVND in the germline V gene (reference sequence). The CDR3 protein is CASSLGHLNEQFF. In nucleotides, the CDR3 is TGTGCCAGTAGTTTGGGACACTTGAATGAGCAGTTCTTC.

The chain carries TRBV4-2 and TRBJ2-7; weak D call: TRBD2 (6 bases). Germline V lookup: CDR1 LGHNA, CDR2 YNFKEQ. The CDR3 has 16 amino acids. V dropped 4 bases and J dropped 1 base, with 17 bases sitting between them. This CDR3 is CASSRERDWGSYEQYF. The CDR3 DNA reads TGTGCCAGCAGCCGCGAAAGGGACTGGGGGTCCTACGAGCAGTACTTC.

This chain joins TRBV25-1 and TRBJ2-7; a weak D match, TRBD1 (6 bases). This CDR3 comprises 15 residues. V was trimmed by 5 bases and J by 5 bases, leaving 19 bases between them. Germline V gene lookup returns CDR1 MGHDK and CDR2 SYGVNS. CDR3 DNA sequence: TGTGCCAGCAGTACAGACACAGGGCTCAGTCACGAGCAGTACTTC. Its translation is CASSTDTGLSHEQYF.